The next 28 T cell receptor beta chains were all read from a single sample in a study of blood T cell repertoires in COVID-19. Clones were sequenced by immunoSEQ multiplex PCR, and TCRdb holds only the in-frame ones, with some missing. The repertoire holds about 260,000 clones, around nine tenths seen once, with about 2% in the top ten. Sequencing was carried out using peripheral blood. The receptors were gathered from a man aged 25 to 40 with active or convalescent COVID-19.

This rearrangement joins TRBV3-1 (or the pseudogene TRBV3-2) to TRBJ2-5; the match to TRBD2 covers 9 bases. Germline V lookup: CDR1 LGHDT, CDR2 YNNKEL (reference sequence). The CDR3 consists of 19 residues. The junction had 14 bases not matched to a gene; V was cut back by 1 base and J by 2 bases. CDR3 nucleotides: TGTGCCAGCAGCCAAGCCGAGGGGGCTAGCGGGACACCACAAGAGACCCAGTACTTC. Its translation: CASSQAEGASGTPQETQYF.

The gene calls are TRBV20-1 and TRBJ2-4, with 7 bases fitting TRBD1. The CDR3 sequence is 18 residues long. From germline, CDR1 is DFQATT and CDR2 SNEGSKA (reference sequence). The V and J ends lost 3 bases and 0 bases, in that order; junction bases with no gene match: 14. The CDR3 region has the DNA TGCAGTGCTAGTCCCGGGACAGCCGAACCTCTAGCCAAAAACATTCAGTACTTC. This translates into CSASPGTAEPLAKNIQYF.

The V gene is TRBV14, the J gene TRBJ2-2, with D uncertain. The CDR3 covers 14 residues. CDR1 and CDR2 (germline): SGHDN, FVKESK. V lost 0 bases and J lost 4, with 6 bases in between. The CDR3 region has the DNA TGTGCCAGCAGCCAAGATCGGTCCACCGGGGAGCTGTTTTTT. Translating it yields CASSQDRSTGELFF.

This clone appeared a single time. The CDR3 nucleotides are TGTGCCAGCAGCTCGACAGGGGCCTACTATGGCTACACCTTC. It encodes CASSSTGAYYGYTF. This rearrangement joins TRBV5-8 to TRBJ1-2; TRBD1 agrees at 8 bases. The CDR3 consists of 14 residues. The germline V gene encodes CDR1 SGHTS and CDR2 YDEGEE. J lost 3 bases, V lost 3 bases, and 4 bases had no gene match.

This chain uses TRBV7-9 with TRBJ1-4; a possible D gene is TRBD1 (6 bases). The CDR3 is 16 residues long. The ends were cut back, 5 bases at V and 3 bases at J, with 16 bases in the middle. Germline V lookup: CDR1 SEHNR, CDR2 FQNEAQ (reference sequence). The CDR3 DNA is TGTGCCAGCAGCGAGCTCCGGGACACATCTAATGAAAAACTGTTTTTT. It translates to CASSELRDTSNEKLFF.

The chain employs TRBV29-1 and TRBJ1-6; D ambiguous. V lost 6 bases to trimming and J lost 0 bases, with 6 bases between them. The CDR3 spans 13 residues. Germline values: CDR1 SQVTM, CDR2 ANQGSEA. The CDR3 DNA is TGCAGCGTCGGGAGCTCCTATAATTCACCCCTCCACTTT. Protein product: CSVGSSYNSPLHF.

This clone occurred once. This rearrangement joins TRBV5-6 to TRBJ1-1, with D perhaps TRBD1 (5 bases). The germline V gene has CDR1 SGHDT and CDR2 YYEEEE. This CDR3 has 16 amino acids. Trimming shortened V by 1 base and J by 0 bases, and 13 bases separated the two germline ends. The DNA of the CDR3 is TGTGCCAGCAGCTTGCTGACAGCCCGTATGAACACTGAAGCTTTCTTT. Its translation: CASSLLTARMNTEAFF.

This chain uses TRBV9 with TRBJ2-7; 12 bases line up with TRBD1. With 4 bases clipped from V and 5 bases from J, the junction kept 4 bases outside the gene matches. The germline gives CDR1 SGDLS, CDR2 YYNGEE. The CDR3 consists of 14 residues. In nucleotides, the CDR3 is TGTGCCAGCAGCTTAGGGACAGGGGGCAACGAGCAGTACTTC. As protein: CASSLGTGGNEQYF.

The chain carries TRBV7-9 and TRBJ1-5; 7 bases align to TRBD1. The J segment lost 8 bases and the V segment lost 0 bases, leaving 13 bases of the junction unmatched. CDR1 and CDR2 (germline): SEHNR, FQNEAQ (reference sequence). The length of the CDR3 is 17 residues. In nucleotides, the CDR3 is TGTGCCAGCAGCTTAGCGGGACAGCGAGCCCCATCCGAGCCCCAGCATTTT. Translation gives CASSLAGQRAPSEPQHF.

This clone was counted between two and nine times. The chain has TRBV9 and TRBJ1-6, with 7 positions matching TRBD1. The ends lost 4 bases at V and 11 bases at J; junction bases unmatched: 6. CDR3 length: 13 residues. The germline V gene encodes CDR1 SGDLS and CDR2 YYNGEE. The CDR3 region has the DNA TGTGCCAGCAGCCCCAGGGGGAAGGCACCCCTCCACTTT. Protein product: CASSPRGKAPLHF.

The chain recombines TRBV5-1 with TRBJ2-7; 7 nucleotides match TRBD2. Germline lookup yields CDR1 SGHRS and CDR2 YFSETQ. J lost 2 bases, V lost 0 bases, and 5 bases had no gene match. This CDR3 is built from 15 residues. The CDR3 is CASSLAAGDPYEQYF. For the CDR3, the DNA is TGCGCCAGCAGCTTGGCGGCGGGAGACCCCTACGAGCAGTACTTC.

This chain links TRBV6-2 or TRBV6-3 with TRBJ1-1; D is unclear. The CDR3 is 11 residues long. Trimming left V 3 bases short and J 13 bases short, with 12 bases between. Germline-derived CDR1 and CDR2 are MNHEY and SVGEGT. The CDR3 nucleotides are TGTGCCAGCAGTTATCCGGGTATCGGTTTCTTT. Its protein product is CASSYPGIGFF.

The genes are TRBV6-5 and TRBJ1-1, with 8 positions matching TRBD1. The germline gives CDR1 MNHEY, CDR2 SVGAGI. This CDR3 contains 15 residues. Losses at the gene ends were 6 bases for V and 0 bases for J; bases not matched to a gene: 6. CDR3 sequence reads: CASSRQGTMNTEAFF. The DNA of the CDR3 is TGTGCCAGCAGCAGACAGGGGACCATGAACACTGAAGCTTTCTTT.

This clone was counted between two and nine times. The chain has TRBV19 and TRBJ1-6; D remains unclear. CDR1 is LNHDA, CDR2 SQIVND, per germline (reference sequence). V lost 5 bases to trimming and J lost 4 bases, with 12 bases between them. The CDR3 is 15 residues long. CDR3 sequence: CASSPRKLYNSPLHF. The CDR3 nucleotides read TGTGCCAGTAGTCCCAGGAAATTGTATAATTCACCCCTCCACTTT.

The V call is TRBV5-1, the J call TRBJ1-2, with 7 bases lining up with TRBD1. Germline V gene data show CDR1 as SGHRS and CDR2 as YFSETQ. The CDR3 sequence is 14 residues long. The V and J ends lost 0 bases and 4 bases, in that order; junction bases with no gene match: 3. In nucleotides, the CDR3 is TGCGCCAGCAGCTTGGTGGGGACAGTCTATGGCTACACCTTC. It translates to CASSLVGTVYGYTF.

This clone was observed a single time. The chain combines TRBV7-2 with TRBJ2-1, with D possibly TRBD1 on 6 matching bases. Looked up from germline, CDR1 is SGHTA and CDR2 is FQGNSA. V was cut by 0 bases and J by 5 bases, with 26 bases left in between. CDR3 length equals 20 residues. This CDR3 reads CASSLALAYPVQGTNNEQFF. DNA of the CDR3: TGTGCCAGCAGCTTAGCCTTAGCCTACCCGGTTCAAGGGACAAACAATGAGCAGTTCTTC.

This clone is a singleton in its sample. DNA for the CDR3: TGTGCCAGCAGCCAAGGGACAGGTGGCGTGGGCCACCCTGAAGCTTTCTTT. Translating gives CASSQGTGGVGHPEAFF. The J gene is TRBJ1-1, the V gene TRBV3-1 (or the pseudogene TRBV3-2); TRBD1 matches at 7 bases. Losses at the gene ends were 1 base for V and 6 bases for J; bases not matched to a gene: 14. Germline V CDR1 and CDR2: LGHDT, YNNKEL (reference sequence). The CDR3 is 17 amino acids.

The chain couples TRBV5-6 to TRBJ2-1, with D perhaps TRBD1 (7 bases). The CDR3 runs 15 residues. Germline lookup yields CDR1 SGHDT and CDR2 YYEEEE. V was clipped by 0 bases and J by 10 bases, with 17 bases between them. The CDR3 sequence: CASSLGASRDREQFF. CDR3 nucleotide sequence: TGTGCCAGCAGCTTGGGTGCCTCGCGGGACAGAGAGCAGTTCTTC.

The V gene is TRBV14, the J gene TRBJ2-5; TRBD1 aligns across 8 bases. Germline V gene sequence: CDR1 SGHDN, CDR2 FVKESK. Trimming at V came to 3 bases and at J to 3 bases, leaving 15 bases not matched to a gene. The CDR3 consists of 18 residues. CDR3 nucleotide sequence: TGTGCCAGCAGCCACCAAGGGGTAGGACAGGGAGTAAAAGAGACCCAGTACTTC. Its translation is CASSHQGVGQGVKETQYF.

A single count supports this clone. The genes are TRBV12-3 or TRBV12-4 and TRBJ1-2; tentative D call: TRBD1 (5 bases). V lost 6 bases and J 7 bases, leaving 15 bases between the germline ends. The CDR3 sequence is 13 residues long. The CDR3 DNA follows: TGTGCCAGCAGATTGGGGCCCGTAGGTGGCTACACCTTC. Residues: CASRLGPVGGYTF.

The genes are TRBV14 and TRBJ1-2; no definite D call. V shed 1 base and J shed 4 bases, with 13 bases lying between them. Germline CDR1 SGHDN, CDR2 FVKESK. This CDR3 has 15 amino acids. The CDR3 protein is CASSQVALRGYGYTF. Written as DNA, the CDR3 is TGTGCCAGCAGCCAAGTCGCACTCCGGGGCTATGGCTACACCTTC.

The V call is TRBV3-1 (or the pseudogene TRBV3-2), the J call TRBJ2-1; TRBD2 matches 11 bases. Looked up from germline, CDR1 is LGHDT and CDR2 is YNNKEL (reference sequence). The CDR3 is 21 amino acids. V was pared by 4 bases and J by 4 bases, with 21 bases of the junction left unmatched. CDR3 protein: CASSRRGAYRTSGFYYNEQFF. The DNA for the CDR3 is TGTGCCAGCAGCCGAAGGGGGGCTTACCGGACTAGCGGGTTCTATTACAATGAGCAGTTCTTC.

The rearrangement links TRBV28 to TRBJ1-2; D not resolved. The CDR3 spans 13 residues. CDR1 and CDR2 (germline): MDHEN, SYDVKM. V lost 3 bases and J 6 bases, leaving 11 bases between the germline ends. CDR3 coding DNA: TGTGCCAGCAGTTTGAGGGCTGAAGATGGCTACACCTTC. Protein product: CASSLRAEDGYTF.

This clone appeared once. The DNA of the CDR3 is TGTGCCAGCAGTAGACAGGATTCACCCCTCCACTTT. The encoded protein is CASSRQDSPLHF. The rearrangement uses TRBV6-5 and TRBJ1-6; tentatively, D is TRBD1 (6 bases). The ends were cut back, 5 bases at V and 8 bases at J, with 7 bases in the middle. The CDR3 has 12 residues. From germline, CDR1 is MNHEY and CDR2 SVGAGI.

The rearrangement links TRBV4-1 to TRBJ2-1; 9 nucleotides match TRBD2. The trim removed 3 bases at V and 0 bases at J, leaving 15 bases unmatched. From germline, CDR1 is MGHRA and CDR2 YSYEKL. The CDR3 contains 20 residues. The CDR3 sequence: CASSHSSGATLRSSYNEQFF. CDR3 coding DNA: TGCGCCAGCAGCCATTCTAGCGGGGCAACGTTGCGGAGCTCCTACAATGAGCAGTTCTTC.

The chain carries TRBV4-1 and TRBJ2-1, with TRBD2 matching over 8 bases. Germline lookup yields CDR1 MGHRA and CDR2 YSYEKL. The CDR3 is 18 residues long. V was pared by 2 bases and J by 7 bases, with 16 bases of the junction left unmatched. This CDR3 is CASSQLVNRGGGRNEQFF. The CDR3 coding sequence is TGCGCCAGCAGCCAACTGGTAAATCGGGGGGGCGGGAGGAATGAGCAGTTCTTC.

The rearrangement uses TRBV4-2 and TRBJ2-1; 11 nucleotides agree with TRBD2. The ends lost 8 bases at V and 9 bases at J; junction bases unmatched: 12. This CDR3 is built from 15 residues. Germline V gives CDR1 LGHNA, CDR2 YNFKEQ. CDR3 amino acids: CASAFSGGAVPEQFF. The CDR3 coding sequence is TGTGCCAGCGCATTTAGCGGGGGGGCCGTACCTGAGCAGTTCTTC.

The V gene is TRBV2, the J gene TRBJ2-1; 8 nucleotides line up with TRBD2. With 3 bases clipped from V and 2 bases from J, the junction kept 3 bases outside the gene matches. Germline V lookup: CDR1 SNHLY, CDR2 FYNNEI. This CDR3 is built from 15 residues. CDR3 residues: CASSDFSGAYNEQFF. CDR3 in DNA: TGTGCCAGCAGTGATTTTAGCGGGGCCTACAATGAGCAGTTCTTC.